This TCR beta chain was sequenced for a study of cytomegalovirus exposure and HLA in healthy donors. Looking at the study overall: A prior study identified 100 million to 130 million unique TCR beta sequences from about 180 million T cells. Membership in the Caucasian-associated ancestry cluster was found for 75% to 90% of nearly 400 genotyped donors.

PCR amplification relied on 60 Vbeta primers (plus 13 Jbeta primers). Using immunoSEQ multiplex PCR, the repertoire was profiled, and TCRdb retains in-frame clones only, with some absent. Of 140,000 to 150,000 clones in the sample, around 82% were seen once. V was trimmed by 2 bases and J by 2 bases, leaving 20 bases between them. Germline loops: CDR1 SGHRS, CDR2 YFSETQ. CDR3 length: 17 amino acids. The sequence derives from a woman in her late teens or twenties in good health and CMV-seropositive. The chain employs TRBV5-1 and TRBJ2-7; the D gene is possibly TRBD2 (6 bases). The sequenced material came from PBMCs. In DNA, the CDR3 is TGCGCCAGCAGCTTCAACCCCGGTGGGGGGAAGGCCTACGAGCAGTACTTC. This codes for CASSFNPGGGKAYEQYF.